This T cell receptor (beta chain) was recovered during a study of PD-1 blockade in classical Hodgkin lymphoma. Notes on the study in general: CD4+ TCR diversity, unlike CD8+, rose significantly by C4D1.

The assay was immunoSEQ multiplex PCR, and TCRdb's table has in-frame clones only and misses some. Of about 18,000 clones in the sample, 70% to 90% were seen once. With 5 bases clipped from V and 0 bases from J, the junction kept 3 bases outside the gene matches. The CDR3 totals 13 residues. CDR1 SQVTM and CDR2 ANQGSEA come from the germline V gene. In regard to this clone: Its antigen remains unknown.

Sample time point: cycle 4 day 1 (C4D1), after more than 5 weeks of nivolumab. In every patient, relapse followed autologous stem cell transplantation, while exposure to brentuximab vedotin differed. It was by magnetic negative selection that CD4+ T cells were purified from thawed PBMCs. This sample comprised CD4+ T cells from blood, obtained before the fourth cycle of nivolumab. The TCR sequence derives from a human donor with classical Hodgkin lymphoma. V usage is TRBV29-1 and J usage is TRBJ1-1; 7 bases map to TRBD1. CDR3 sequence reads: CSVSGQMNTEAFF. For the CDR3, the DNA is TGCAGCGTTTCGGGACAGATGAACACTGAAGCTTTCTTT.